A selection of T cell receptor beta chains follows, all from one sample in a study of CD8 T cells in ankylosing spondylitis. One entry per CDR3 protein results from TCRdb running MiXCR on the 5' RACE reads. The sample has approximately 250,000 distinct CDR3 sequences; under 35% are singletons. The sample taken for sequencing was blood, either unsorted or a sorted T cell fraction (not recorded which). These receptors all come from a male donor with ankylosing spondylitis or in good health (not recorded which). Each CDR3 is given with its conserved first and last residue. D genes are given only for firm matches. Clone size is stated in some rows and not others, as once, few, many or a class when expanded.

TRBV7-9	-	few	16	TRBJ1-5	TGTGCCAGCAGCCTCGCCGTGGGGAGGGAGGGTCAGCCCCAGCATTTT	CASSLAVGREGQPQHF
TRBV5-5	-	few	13	TRBJ1-3	TGTGCCAGCAGGCAGGGGTTTGGAAACACCATATATTTT	CASRQGFGNTIYF
TRBV12-3/TRBV12-4	-	-	12	TRBJ1-5	TGTGCCAGCAGCACTCAGCATCCGCCCCAGCATTTT	CASSTQHPPQHF
TRBV10-1	-	few	12	TRBJ2-1	TGCGCCAGCAGTGAGTCGGGAGTGGCGCAGTTCTTC	CASSESGVAQFF
TRBV12-5	TRBD1	-	14	TRBJ1-2	TGTGCTAGTGGCCTGACAGGGGAAAACTATGGCTACACCTTC	CASGLTGENYGYTF
TRBV5-6	-	few	15	TRBJ1-6	TGTGCCAGCAGCAGTCGACAGGTCTATAATTCACCCCTCCACTTT	CASSSRQVYNSPLHF
TRBV20-1	TRBD2	few	16	TRBJ2-1	TGCAGTGCCCTATGGACTAGCGGGGGGAACTACAATGAGCAGTTCTTC	CSALWTSGGNYNEQFF
TRBV4-2	-	-	12	TRBJ2-1	TGTGCCAGCAGCCAAGAAGTGGACCGTACTTTCTTC	CASSQEVDRTFF
TRBV5-1	TRBD1	few	15	TRBJ2-1	TGCGCCAGCAGCCGAACCTGGACAGGGGATGATGAGCAGTTCTTC	CASSRTWTGDDEQFF
TRBV18	-	-	15	TRBJ1-2	TGTGCCAGCTCACCACGAGGACAGACTAACTATGGCTACACCTTC	CASSPRGQTNYGYTF
TRBV12-3/TRBV12-4	-	few	16	TRBJ2-4	TGTGCCAGCAGTCCCTGGCCAGGGGAAGCCAAAAACATTCAGTACTTC	CASSPWPGEAKNIQYF
TRBV4-2	TRBD1	-	15	TRBJ2-7	TGTGCCAGCAGCCTCCGGGGACAGGAAGACGTCGAGCAGTACTTC	CASSLRGQEDVEQYF
TRBV29-1	-	-	15	TRBJ1-5	TGCAGCGTTGGGGCGGGTCCAGGGAGCAATCAGCCCCAGCATTTT	CSVGAGPGSNQPQHF
TRBV10-3	TRBD2	-	18	TRBJ2-2	TGTGCCATCTGTTCCCGACTAGCGGGGGGCTCGAACACCGGGGAGCTGTTTTTT	CAICSRLAGGSNTGELFF
TRBV7-7	-	-	14	TRBJ2-1	TGTGCTAGCAGCCCTGGACACGGGCGCAATGAGCAGTTCTTC	CASSPGHGRNEQFF
TRBV20-1	-	many	15	TRBJ2-2	TGCAGTGCTAGAGATCACGGAGGGAACACCGGGGAGCTGTTTTTT	CSARDHGGNTGELFF
TRBV5-1	-	-	15	TRBJ1-5	TGCGCCAGCAGCTTGGCAGGTGTTCCCAATCAGCCCCAGCATTTT	CASSLAGVPNQPQHF
TRBV20-1	-	-	14	TRBJ2-1	TGCAGTGCTGGGTCTGGCGGGCCCTACAATGAGCAGTTCTTC	CSAGSGGPYNEQFF
TRBV18	TRBD1	-	13	TRBJ1-5	TGTGCCAGCTCGCCAACAGGGGTTCAGCCCCAGCATTTT	CASSPTGVQPQHF
TRBV5-1	-	few	14	TRBJ2-2	TGCGCCAGCAGCTTGGCAGGGGCGGCCGGGGAGCTGTTTTTT	CASSLAGAAGELFF
TRBV29-1	TRBD2	few	16	TRBJ2-7	TGCAGCGTTGAAGATCGTCGACGGCGGGGGTCCTACGAGCAGTACTTC	CSVEDRRRRGSYEQYF
TRBV6-4	TRBD2	few	19	TRBJ2-2	TGTGCCAGCAGTTTTTCAGGACTAGCGGGGGCCCCGAGGACCGGGGAGCTGTTTTTT	CASSFSGLAGAPRTGELFF
TRBV10-3	-	-	14	TRBJ2-1	TGTGCCATCGGAGACAGCCGGGGATACAATGAGCAGTTCTTC	CAIGDSRGYNEQFF
TRBV7-3	TRBD2	-	16	TRBJ2-3	TGTGCCAGCAGCTTAACGGGCGGGGGGGCAGTAGATACGCAGTATTTT	CASSLTGGGAVDTQYF
TRBV14	-	-	13	TRBJ2-5	TGTGCCAGCAGCCCGCTAGTCCTCGGGTCCCAGTACTTC	CASSPLVLGSQYF
TRBV10-2	TRBD2	-	15	TRBJ2-3	TGCGCCAGCAGTGAGAGGCGGGGGAGCACAGATACGCAGTATTTT	CASSERRGSTDTQYF
TRBV9	TRBD1	-	17	TRBJ2-2	TGTGCCAGCAGCGTTTCCTCAGGGGGCTCCTGGGCCGGGGAGCTGTTTTTT	CASSVSSGGSWAGELFF
TRBV20-1	TRBD2	-	17	TRBJ2-3	TGCTGCTTCCCCCGGGGTAGCGGGGTAATTAGCACAGATACGCAGTATTTT	CCFPRGSGVISTDTQYF
TRBV7-9	-	few	12	TRBJ2-7	TGTGCCAGCAGCTTAGCGCGCTACGAGCAGTACTTC	CASSLARYEQYF
TRBV6-1	TRBD2	few	18	TRBJ2-5	TGTGCCAGCAGTGAATTCCCGCTAGCGGGACCGTACCAAGAGACCCAGTACTTC	CASSEFPLAGPYQETQYF
TRBV18	-	-	14	TRBJ2-7	TGTGCCAGCTCGCGGACGGGGTTTTCCTACGAGCAGTACTTC	CASSRTGFSYEQYF
TRBV29-1	-	few	13	TRBJ2-2	TGCAGCGTTGACGGAGGCTCCACCGGGGAGCTGTTTTTT	CSVDGGSTGELFF
TRBV6-1	TRBD1	few	17	TRBJ2-5	TGTGCCAGCAGGAAAAGGGGCGGGGCAGGGGGCTCGAAGACCCAGTACTTC	CASRKRGGAGGSKTQYF
TRBV12-3/TRBV12-4	TRBD2	-	18	TRBJ2-2	TGTGCCAGCACCGCCAGTGTCCTAGCGGGCCGGAACACCGGGGAGCTGTTTTTT	CASTASVLAGRNTGELFF
TRBV7-6	-	-	15	TRBJ2-7	TGTGCCAGCAGCTTATACAGGGGAGGATCCTACGAGCAGTACTTC	CASSLYRGGSYEQYF
TRBV12-3/TRBV12-4	-	-	14	TRBJ1-4	TGTGCCAGCAGTTTTGGGGGGACATGGGAAAAACTGTTTTTT	CASSFGGTWEKLFF
TRBV6-1	-	-	14	TRBJ2-7	TGTGCCAGCAGTAAAAACCGGGAGATCTACGAGCAGTACTTC	CASSKNREIYEQYF
TRBV6-5	-	-	15	TRBJ1-1	TGTGCCAGCAGTTACTCGAACAGGCCCCCCACTGAAGCTTTCTTT	CASSYSNRPPTEAFF
TRBV5-1	-	few	14	TRBJ2-4	TGCGCCAGCAGCGGATCCGGGGCCAAAAACATTCAGTACTTC	CASSGSGAKNIQYF
TRBV6-5	TRBD1	-	15	TRBJ1-1	TGTGCCAGCAGTTCCCCCGGGACAGAGAACACTGAAGCTTTCTTT	CASSSPGTENTEAFF
TRBV7-6	-	few	12	TRBJ1-1	TGTGCCAGCAGTCGCGCAGCGGGTGAAGCTTTCTTT	CASSRAAGEAFF
TRBV20-1	TRBD1	few	15	TRBJ1-5	TGCAGTGCTAGAGCTACAGGGGGCAACAATCAGCCCCAGCATTTT	CSARATGGNNQPQHF
TRBV5-1	TRBD2	-	17	TRBJ2-3	TGCGCCAGCAGCTTGGATCCTAGCGGGACCTACACAGATACGCAGTATTTT	CASSLDPSGTYTDTQYF
TRBV12-3/TRBV12-4	-	-	14	TRBJ1-6	TGTGCCAGCACCCACTCGGGACGGCGGCTCCCCCTCCACTTT	CASTHSGRRLPLHF
TRBV6-1	TRBD2	-	15	TRBJ2-1	TGTGCCAGCGGGTCTCTCGCCGGGGGGGCAAATGAGCAGTTCTTC	CASGSLAGGANEQFF
TRBV12-3/TRBV12-4	-	-	15	TRBJ1-5	TGTGCCAGCAGTTTAGTTTTAGCGACCAATCAGCCCCAGCATTTT	CASSLVLATNQPQHF
TRBV5-1	-	few	14	TRBJ2-3	TGCGCCAGCAGCTTGGCAGCAGTAACAGATACGCAGTATTTT	CASSLAAVTDTQYF
TRBV24-1	TRBD2	-	18	TRBJ2-3	TGTGCCACCAGTGATAGCCGTGTAGCGGGGAGGGACACAGATACGCAGTATTTT	CATSDSRVAGRDTDTQYF
TRBV20-1	TRBD1	few	14	TRBJ2-5	TGCAGTGCTAGAACAGGGGGGCCCCAAGAGACCCAGTACTTC	CSARTGGPQETQYF
TRBV20-1	-	many	15	TRBJ2-5	TGCAGTGCTAGAGACCTGGTGGAGGGACAAGAGACCCAGTACTTC	CSARDLVEGQETQYF